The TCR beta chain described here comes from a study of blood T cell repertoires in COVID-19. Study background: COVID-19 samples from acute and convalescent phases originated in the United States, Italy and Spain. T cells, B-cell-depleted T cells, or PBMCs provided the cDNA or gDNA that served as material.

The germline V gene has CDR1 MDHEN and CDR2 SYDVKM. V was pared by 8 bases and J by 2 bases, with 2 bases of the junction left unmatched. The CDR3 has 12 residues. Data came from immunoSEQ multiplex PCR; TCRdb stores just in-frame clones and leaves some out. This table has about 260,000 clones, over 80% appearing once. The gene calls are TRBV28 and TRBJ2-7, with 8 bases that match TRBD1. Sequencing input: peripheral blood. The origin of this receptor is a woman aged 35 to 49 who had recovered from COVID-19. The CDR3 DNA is TGTGCCAGCGCGGACAGGGCCTACGAGCAGTACTTC. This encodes CASADRAYEQYF.